What follows are 17 T cell receptor beta chains derived from one specimen sequenced in a study of T cells in Graves' hyperthyroidism and ophthalmopathy. TCR beta CDR3 regions were amplified from RNA transcripts. The HTBI primer set drove a first-round RT-PCR of the TCR CDR3. Via MiXCR, TCRdb re-called the multiplex PCR reads, giving one row per CDR3 protein. The sample has roughly 400,000 distinct CDR3 sequences; about 14% are singletons. The sequencing sample was made of blood. The source of these receptors is a man between 45 and 60 years old with Graves' ophthalmopathy.

The chain employs TRBV19 and TRBJ2-7; the match to TRBD1 covers 9 bases. From germline, CDR1 is LNHDA and CDR2 SQIVND (reference sequence). The CDR3 sequence is 13 residues long. V shed 10 bases and J 2 bases; nucleotides not matched to a gene: 6. The CDR3 bases are TGTGCCACGCGAGGGACAGGGACCTACGAGCAGTACTTC. It encodes CATRGTGTYEQYF.

This clonotype was detected only once. The CDR3, as DNA: TGTGCCAGCAGCTTAGCGGGAGAAAATGAGCAGTTCTTC. Translated, it gives CASSLAGENEQFF. The rearrangement uses TRBV3-1 and TRBJ2-1, with 9 bases identical to TRBD2. J lost 7 bases, V lost 5 bases, and 3 bases had no gene match. Germline V CDR1 and CDR2: LGHDT, YNNKEL (reference sequence). This CDR3 is built from 13 residues.

This clonotype was seen only a few times. The chain employs TRBV10-3 and TRBJ2-3; D uncertain. CDR3 length equals 13 residues. The V end lost 7 bases, the J end lost 0 bases, and 8 bases lay between the germline ends. The germline V gene encodes CDR1 ENHRY and CDR2 SYGVKD. DNA for the CDR3: TGTGCCATCAAGTCAGACAGCACAGATACGCAGTATTTT. Protein product: CAIKSDSTDTQYF.

This clonotype showed up many times. The DNA for the CDR3 is TGCAGTGCTCCAACAGGGGGGTTAGAGACCCAGTACTTC. Protein product: CSAPTGGLETQYF. This chain links TRBV20-1 with TRBJ2-5, with 8 bases matching TRBD1. The V gene's germline CDR1 is DFQATT and CDR2 SNEGSKA (reference sequence). The V gene end was trimmed by 5 bases and the J gene end by 4 bases; junction bases not matched to a gene: 6. There are 13 residues in the CDR3.

This clonotype was counted many times. The chain couples TRBV7-3 to TRBJ1-1; TRBD1 aligns across 7 bases. J was trimmed by 5 bases and V by 5 bases; bases with no gene match: 11. This CDR3 contains 15 residues. Germline values: CDR1 SGHTA, CDR2 FQGTGA. Here the CDR3 reads CASSEYRGGLTEAFF. CDR3 DNA sequence: TGTGCCAGCAGCGAATACAGGGGAGGATTGACTGAAGCTTTCTTT.

This clonotype was counted only a few times. J is TRBJ2-3 and V is TRBV28; D is perhaps TRBD1 (6 bases). The CDR3 is 13 amino acids. Trimming cost V 8 bases and J 6 bases, with 15 bases left between them. Germline loops: CDR1 MDHEN, CDR2 SYDVKM. CDR3 in amino acids: CASYSGTTDTQYF. The CDR3 nucleotides read TGTGCCAGCTATAGTGGGACAACGGATACGCAGTATTTT.

This clonotype came up once. This chain uses TRBV5-8 with TRBJ2-2; D perhaps matches TRBD2 (5 bases). V was shortened by 4 bases and J by 6 bases, with 19 bases between the two germline ends. The CDR3 has 16 residues. Germline V CDR1 and CDR2: SGHTS, YDEGEE. The CDR3 bases are TGTGCCAGCAGCCGCCCATTAGCGATCGGGCCCGGGGAGCTGTTTTTT. Its protein product is CASSRPLAIGPGELFF.

This clonotype was recorded at least ten times. V and J are TRBV12-3 or TRBV12-4 and TRBJ1-1, with D unclear. This CDR3 has 13 amino acids. Trimming cost V 6 bases and J 1 base, with 9 bases left between them. CDR3 DNA: TGTGCCAGCAGCCTCGGCAGGAACACTGAAGCTTTCTTT. Translating gives CASSLGRNTEAFF.

This rearrangement joins TRBV18 to TRBJ2-7; D ambiguous. The CDR3 extends over 14 amino acids. Germline CDR1 reads KGHSH; CDR2 reads LQKENI. Trimming cost V 5 bases and J 5 bases, with 16 bases left between them. The CDR3 DNA reads TGTGCCAGCTCAGGAGCACGTGTGAGCGACGAGCAGTACTTC. Protein: CASSGARVSDEQYF.

This clonotype came up many times. The J gene is TRBJ2-7, the V gene TRBV7-8, with 9 bases lining up with TRBD1. This CDR3 comprises 15 residues. The germline gives CDR1 SGHVS, CDR2 FQNEAQ. The J segment lost 1 base and the V segment lost 3 bases, leaving 4 bases of the junction unmatched. In DNA form, the CDR3 reads TGTGCCAGCAGCTTCGACAGGGGGACATCCTACGAGCAGTACTTC. Protein: CASSFDRGTSYEQYF.

This clonotype has ten or more counts. J is TRBJ2-5 and V is TRBV24-1; 7 bases are shared with TRBD1. In germline, CDR1 is KGHDR, CDR2 SFDVKD. CDR3 length: 15 residues. With 3 bases clipped from V and 0 bases from J, the junction kept 3 bases outside the gene matches. This CDR3 is CATSDPDRDQETQYF. CDR3 sequence (DNA): TGTGCCACCAGTGATCCCGACAGGGACCAAGAGACCCAGTACTTC.

This clonotype appeared many times. The V and J genes are TRBV9 and TRBJ1-4, with TRBD1 matching over 8 bases. The CDR3 sequence is 18 residues long. Germline V gene data show CDR1 as SGDLS and CDR2 as YYNGEE. V shed 4 bases, J shed 4 bases, and the junction held 15 bases outside the gene matches. In nucleotides, the CDR3 is TGTGCCAGCAGCAAGTACTCCGGGACAGGCGCACTTAATGAAAAACTGTTTTTT. Encoded protein: CASSKYSGTGALNEKLFF.

A note on this clonotype: It may be a read error: a sequence one base away is much more abundant. The rearrangement links TRBV2 to TRBJ2-5; TRBD2 matches at 9 bases. Looked up from germline, CDR1 is SNHLY and CDR2 is FYNNEI. The CDR3 extends over 16 amino acids. DNA of the CDR3: TGTGCCGGCAGCCTTTTAGGAGCGGGAGGCGGGGAGACCCAGTACTTC. Translating gives CAGSLLGAGGGETQYF.

Many counts were recorded for this clonotype. The genes are TRBV3-1 and TRBJ2-1; TRBD2 aligns across 15 bases. CDR1 is LGHDT, CDR2 YNNKEL, per germline (reference sequence). The CDR3 has 19 amino acids. V gave up 3 bases and J gave up 7 bases; unmatched junction bases: 13. Written as DNA, the CDR3 is TGTGCCAGCAGCCAGGGCGTCACCGGGACTAGCGGGAGGCTGAATGAGCAGTTCTTC. Translating gives CASSQGVTGTSGRLNEQFF.

This clonotype was observed at least ten times. The chain links TRBV28 to TRBJ2-7, with 8 bases that match TRBD2. This CDR3 is 16 amino acids long. Germline CDR1 is MDHEN and CDR2 is SYDVKM. V lost 6 bases to trimming and J lost 2 bases; unmatched junction nucleotides: 12. The CDR3, as DNA: TGTGCCAGCAGACTCCCCTCCTCGGGGGGGGCCTACGAGCAGTACTTC. It encodes CASRLPSSGGAYEQYF.

As DNA, the CDR3 is TGTGCCAGCAGGAATACACAGGGGGTCTACGAGCAGTACTTC. It specifies CASRNTQGVYEQYF. This sequence joins TRBV6-1 and TRBJ2-7; TRBD1 agrees at 8 bases. The germline V gene encodes CDR1 MNHNS and CDR2 SASEGT. V trimming: 6 bases; J trimming: 3 bases; junction bases outside the gene matches: 7. The CDR3 totals 14 residues.

There are many counts of this clonotype. This chain connects TRBV29-1 to TRBJ2-1; D is unclear. CDR3 length equals 13 residues. The germline V gene encodes CDR1 SQVTM and CDR2 ANQGSEA. V lost 6 bases to trimming and J lost 7 bases, with 16 bases between them. DNA for the CDR3: TGCAGCGTGAGTTTTGGTGTGGGGAATGAGCAGTTCTTC. Translation gives CSVSFGVGNEQFF.